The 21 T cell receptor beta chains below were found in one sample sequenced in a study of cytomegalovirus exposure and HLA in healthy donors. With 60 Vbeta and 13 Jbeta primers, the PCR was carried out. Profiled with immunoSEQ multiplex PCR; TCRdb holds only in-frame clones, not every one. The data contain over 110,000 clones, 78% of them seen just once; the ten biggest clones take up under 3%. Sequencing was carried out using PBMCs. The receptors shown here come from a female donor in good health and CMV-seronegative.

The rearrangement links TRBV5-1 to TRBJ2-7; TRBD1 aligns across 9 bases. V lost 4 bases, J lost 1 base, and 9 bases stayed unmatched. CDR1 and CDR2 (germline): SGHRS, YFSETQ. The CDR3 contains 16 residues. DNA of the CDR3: TGCGCCAGCAGCCCCCAGGGACAGGGTATTTCCTACGAGCAGTACTTC. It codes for CASSPQGQGISYEQYF. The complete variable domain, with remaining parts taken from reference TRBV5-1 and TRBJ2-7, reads KAGVTQTPRYLIKTRGQQVTLSCSPISGHRSVSWYQQTPGQGLQFLFEYFSETQRNKGNFPGRFSGRQFSNSRSEMNVSTLELGDSALYLCASSPQGQGISYEQYFGPGTRLTVT.

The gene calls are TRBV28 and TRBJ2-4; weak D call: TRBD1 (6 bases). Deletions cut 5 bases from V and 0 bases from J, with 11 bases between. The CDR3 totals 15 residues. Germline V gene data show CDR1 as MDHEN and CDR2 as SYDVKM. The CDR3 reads CASSPQGEAKNIQYF. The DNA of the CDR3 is TGTGCCAGCAGTCCACAGGGAGAAGCCAAAAACATTCAGTACTTC.

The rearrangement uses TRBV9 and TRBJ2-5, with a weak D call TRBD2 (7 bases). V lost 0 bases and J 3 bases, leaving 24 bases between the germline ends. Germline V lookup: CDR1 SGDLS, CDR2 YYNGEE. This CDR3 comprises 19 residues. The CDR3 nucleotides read TGTGCCAGCAGCGTAGGTAGGGGGGGGACTACCTCGCTAGAAGAGACCCAGTACTTC. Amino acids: CASSVGRGGTTSLEETQYF.

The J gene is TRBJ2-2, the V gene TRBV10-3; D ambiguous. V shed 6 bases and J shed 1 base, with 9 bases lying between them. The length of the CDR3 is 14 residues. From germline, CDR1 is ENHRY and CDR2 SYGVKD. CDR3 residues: CAISPSGNTGELFF. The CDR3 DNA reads TGTGCCATCAGCCCCAGTGGGAACACCGGGGAGCTGTTTTTT.

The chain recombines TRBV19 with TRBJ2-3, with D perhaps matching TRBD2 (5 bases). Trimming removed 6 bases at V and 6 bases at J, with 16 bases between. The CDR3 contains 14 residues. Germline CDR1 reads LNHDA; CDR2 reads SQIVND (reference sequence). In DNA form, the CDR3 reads TGTGCCAGTAGAGGGCATCGGGGAGTTGATACGCAGTATTTT. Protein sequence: CASRGHRGVDTQYF.

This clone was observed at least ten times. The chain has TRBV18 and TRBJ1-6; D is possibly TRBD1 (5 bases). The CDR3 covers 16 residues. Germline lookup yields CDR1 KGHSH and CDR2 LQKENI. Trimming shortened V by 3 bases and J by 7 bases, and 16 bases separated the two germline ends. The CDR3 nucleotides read TGTGCCAGCTCACCGCTGCCCCAGGGTTACAATTCACCCCTCCACTTT. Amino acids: CASSPLPQGYNSPLHF.

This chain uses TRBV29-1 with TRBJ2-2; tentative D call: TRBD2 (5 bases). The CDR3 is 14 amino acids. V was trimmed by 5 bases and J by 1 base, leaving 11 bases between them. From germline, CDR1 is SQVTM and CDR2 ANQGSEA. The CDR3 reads CSVRGTMNTGELFF. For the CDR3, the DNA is TGCAGCGTTCGGGGTACAATGAACACCGGGGAGCTGTTTTTT.

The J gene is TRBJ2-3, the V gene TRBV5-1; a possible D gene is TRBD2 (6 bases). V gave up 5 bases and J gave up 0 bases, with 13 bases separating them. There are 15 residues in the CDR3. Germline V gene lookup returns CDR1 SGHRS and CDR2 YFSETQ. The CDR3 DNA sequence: TGCGCCAGCAGTCGTAGCGGTTCTAGCACAGATACGCAGTATTTT. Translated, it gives CASSRSGSSTDTQYF.

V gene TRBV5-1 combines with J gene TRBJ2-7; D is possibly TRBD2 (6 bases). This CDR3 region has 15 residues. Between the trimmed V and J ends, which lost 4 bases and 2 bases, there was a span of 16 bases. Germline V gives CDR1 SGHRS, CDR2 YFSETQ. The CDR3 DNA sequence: TGCGCCAGCAGCCAGGGTAGCGGTCGGACCTACGAGCAGTACTTC. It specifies CASSQGSGRTYEQYF.

CDR3 nucleotide sequence: TGTGCCATCAGTGCTCTCCTCGGGACTACCAATGAGCAGTTCTTC. Protein: CAISALLGTTNEQFF. The V call is TRBV10-3, the J call TRBJ2-1; 7 bases fit TRBD2. Germline-derived CDR1 and CDR2 are ENHRY and SYGVKD. The CDR3 covers 15 residues. With 4 bases clipped from V and 6 bases from J, the junction kept 9 bases outside the gene matches.

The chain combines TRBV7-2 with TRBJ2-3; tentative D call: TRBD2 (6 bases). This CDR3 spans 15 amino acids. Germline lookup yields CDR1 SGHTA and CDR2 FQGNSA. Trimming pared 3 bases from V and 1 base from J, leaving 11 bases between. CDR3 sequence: CASSLEGRGTDTQYF. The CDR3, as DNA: TGTGCCAGCAGCTTGGAGGGTCGCGGCACAGATACGCAGTATTTT.

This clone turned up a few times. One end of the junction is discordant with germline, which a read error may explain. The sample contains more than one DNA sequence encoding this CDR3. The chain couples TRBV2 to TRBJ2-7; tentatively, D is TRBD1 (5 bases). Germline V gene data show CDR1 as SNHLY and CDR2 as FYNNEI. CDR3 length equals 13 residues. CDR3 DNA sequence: TGTGCCAGCAGTGAAGCGCTTCAGGGCTCGAAGGACTTC. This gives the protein CASSEALQGSKDF. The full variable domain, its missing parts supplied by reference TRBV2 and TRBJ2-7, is EPEVTQTPSHQVTQMGQEVILRCVPISNHLYFYWYRQILGQKVEFLVSFYNNEISEKSEIFDDQFSVERPDGSNFTLKIRSTKLEDSAMYFCASSEALQGSKDFGPGTRLTVT.

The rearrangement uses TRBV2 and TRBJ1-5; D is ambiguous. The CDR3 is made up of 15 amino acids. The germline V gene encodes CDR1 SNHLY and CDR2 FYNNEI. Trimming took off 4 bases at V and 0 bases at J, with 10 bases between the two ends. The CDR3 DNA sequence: TGTGCCAGCAGTGTAGGTACAGATAGCAATCAGCCCCAGCATTTT. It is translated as CASSVGTDSNQPQHF. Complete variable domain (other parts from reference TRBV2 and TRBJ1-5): EPEVTQTPSHQVTQMGQEVILRCVPISNHLYFYWYRQILGQKVEFLVSFYNNEISEKSEIFDDQFSVERPDGSNFTLKIRSTKLEDSAMYFCASSVGTDSNQPQHFGDGTRLSIL.

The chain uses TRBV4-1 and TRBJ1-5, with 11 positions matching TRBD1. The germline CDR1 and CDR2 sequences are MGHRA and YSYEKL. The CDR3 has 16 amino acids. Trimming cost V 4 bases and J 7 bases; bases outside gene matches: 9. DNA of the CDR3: TGCGCCAGCAGCCCAAAAGGACAGGGGGCTGGGCAGCCCCAGCATTTT. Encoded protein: CASSPKGQGAGQPQHF.

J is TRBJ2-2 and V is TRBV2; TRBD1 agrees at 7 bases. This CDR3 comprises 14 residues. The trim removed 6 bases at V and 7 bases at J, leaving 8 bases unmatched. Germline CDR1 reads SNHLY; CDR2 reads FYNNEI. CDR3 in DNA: TGTGCCAGCAGCGGCTCGACAGGGATCGGGGAGCTGTTTTTT. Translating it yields CASSGSTGIGELFF.

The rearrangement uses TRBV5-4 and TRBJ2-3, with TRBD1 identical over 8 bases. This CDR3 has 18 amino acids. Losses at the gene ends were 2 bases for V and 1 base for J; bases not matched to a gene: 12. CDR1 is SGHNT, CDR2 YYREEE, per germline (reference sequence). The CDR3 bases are TGTGCCAGCAGCTTAAACTACAACAGGGGGTTCGGCACAGATACGCAGTATTTT. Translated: CASSLNYNRGFGTDTQYF.

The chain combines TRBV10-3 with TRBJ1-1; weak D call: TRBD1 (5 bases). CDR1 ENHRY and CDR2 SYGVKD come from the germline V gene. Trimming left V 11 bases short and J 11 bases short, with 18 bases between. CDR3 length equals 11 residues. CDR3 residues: CASSGSAGAFF. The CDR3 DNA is TGTGCCTCATCAGGGTCGGCGGGGGCTTTCTTT.

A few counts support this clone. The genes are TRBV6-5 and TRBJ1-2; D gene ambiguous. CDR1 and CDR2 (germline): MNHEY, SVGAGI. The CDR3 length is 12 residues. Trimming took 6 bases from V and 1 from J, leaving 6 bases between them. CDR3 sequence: CASSQLNYGYTF. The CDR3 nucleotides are TGTGCCAGCAGCCAACTTAACTATGGCTACACCTTC.

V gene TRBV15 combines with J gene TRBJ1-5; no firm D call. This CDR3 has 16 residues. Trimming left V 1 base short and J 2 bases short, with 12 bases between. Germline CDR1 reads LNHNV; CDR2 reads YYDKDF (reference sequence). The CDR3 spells CATSRVGPGGNQPQHF. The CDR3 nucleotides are TGTGCCACCAGCAGAGTGGGCCCCGGGGGCAATCAGCCCCAGCATTTT.

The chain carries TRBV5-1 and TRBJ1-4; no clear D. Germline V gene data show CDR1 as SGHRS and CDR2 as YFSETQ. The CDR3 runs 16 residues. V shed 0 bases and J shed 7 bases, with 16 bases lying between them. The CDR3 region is CASSLEVNPEGEKLFF. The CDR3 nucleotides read TGCGCCAGCAGCTTGGAGGTGAACCCGGAGGGTGAAAAACTGTTTTTT.

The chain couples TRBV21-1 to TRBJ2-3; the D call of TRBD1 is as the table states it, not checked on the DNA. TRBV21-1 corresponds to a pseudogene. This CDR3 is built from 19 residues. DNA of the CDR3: TGTGCCAGCAGCAAAAGGTCCTCACGACCGGGACAGGGGACAGATACGCAGTATTTT. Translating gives CASSKRSSRPGQGTDTQYF.